These 24 T cell receptor beta chains were all obtained from the same sample, sequenced in a study of blood T cell repertoires in COVID-19. Clones were read by immunoSEQ multiplex PCR, and TCRdb kept only the in-frame ones, dropping some. The sample consists of tens of thousands of clones, under 95% of them appearing once. Specimen: peripheral blood. These TCRs come from a human donor in a cohort sampled during active COVID-19.

The chain is built from TRBV5-5 and TRBJ2-3, with 7 nucleotides matching TRBD1. This CDR3 contains 15 residues. Germline values: CDR1 SGHKS, CDR2 YYEKEE (reference sequence). V shed 4 bases, J shed 0 bases, and the junction held 5 bases outside the gene matches. CDR3 sequence reads: CASSLGGGSTDTQYF. The CDR3 coding sequence is TGTGCCAGCAGCCTAGGGGGCGGGAGCACAGATACGCAGTATTTT.

This clone was counted a single time. This sequence joins TRBV2 and TRBJ2-5, with 13 bases identical to TRBD2. The CDR3 is made up of 15 amino acids. Looked up from germline, CDR1 is SNHLY and CDR2 is FYNNEI. V trimming: 7 bases; J trimming: 5 bases; junction bases outside the gene matches: 7. The CDR3 region has the DNA TGTGCCAGCACACGGACTAGCGGGAGTCTTGAGACCCAGTACTTC. It translates to CASTRTSGSLETQYF.

The chain couples TRBV29-1 to TRBJ1-1; 10 bases agree with TRBD1. V shed 3 bases and J 0 bases; nucleotides not matched to a gene: 4. The CDR3 consists of 15 residues. Germline values: CDR1 SQVTM, CDR2 ANQGSEA. The CDR3 coding sequence is TGCAGCGTTGACACCGACAGGGGGCTGAACACTGAAGCTTTCTTT. This gives the protein CSVDTDRGLNTEAFF.

This sequence joins TRBV5-1 and TRBJ2-5; 7 bases match TRBD1. This CDR3 comprises 16 residues. V was clipped by 0 bases and J by 5 bases; unmatched bases: 10. The germline CDR1 and CDR2 sequences are SGHRS and YFSETQ. CDR3 loop: CASSLEGTAKGETQYF. The DNA for the CDR3 is TGCGCCAGCAGCTTGGAAGGGACAGCGAAGGGGGAGACCCAGTACTTC.

This chain's CDR3 is CASRRGGAPYEQYF. CDR3 DNA: TGTGCCAGCAGGAGAGGGGGGGCCCCCTACGAGCAGTACTTC. The chain employs TRBV25-1 and TRBJ2-7; TRBD2 is a possible D gene (7 bases). V was pared by 6 bases and J by 2 bases, with 14 bases between. The CDR3 spans 14 residues. Per germline, CDR1 MGHDK and CDR2 SYGVNS.

By frequency in the sample, this clone is medium-sized. The chain couples TRBV27 to TRBJ2-7; a possible D gene is TRBD2 (5 bases). Looked up from germline, CDR1 is MNHEY and CDR2 is SMNVEV (reference sequence). The CDR3 contains 17 residues. V lost 6 bases to trimming and J lost 0 bases, with 21 bases between them. The CDR3 DNA is TGTGCCAGCAGCCCTAGGGTGGAGCGGCTGCGCTCCTACGAGCAGTACTTC. This translates into CASSPRVERLRSYEQYF.

This chain joins TRBV5-4 and TRBJ2-1, with 9 bases lining up with TRBD1. The CDR3 totals 14 residues. The ends lost 4 bases at V and 3 bases at J; junction bases unmatched: 2. Looked up from germline, CDR1 is SGHNT and CDR2 is YYREEE (reference sequence). The CDR3, as DNA: TGTGCCAGCAGCCAGACAGGGGGCTACAATGAGCAGTTCTTC. This codes for CASSQTGGYNEQFF.

The rearrangement links TRBV28 to TRBJ2-5; D ambiguous. CDR1 is MDHEN, CDR2 SYDVKM, per germline. The CDR3 consists of 13 residues. Trimming left V 2 bases short and J 3 bases short, with 7 bases between. CDR3 residues: CASSLGREETQYF. The CDR3 nucleotides are TGTGCCAGCAGTTTAGGTCGGGAAGAGACCCAGTACTTC.

The chain joins TRBV24-1 to TRBJ2-2; 12 bases agree with TRBD1. V gave up 3 bases and J gave up 6 bases; unmatched junction bases: 7. CDR3 length: 17 residues. In germline, CDR1 is KGHDR, CDR2 SFDVKD. The CDR3 loop is CATSDPGGTGGSGELFF. CDR3 nucleotides: TGTGCCACCAGTGATCCAGGGGGGACAGGGGGCTCCGGGGAGCTGTTTTTT.

V gene TRBV7-3 combines with J gene TRBJ2-1; 9 nucleotides line up with TRBD2. This CDR3 contains 19 residues. Trimming removed 2 bases from V and 8 bases from J; junction bases left unmatched: 19. Germline V gene data show CDR1 as SGHTA and CDR2 as FQGTGA. CDR3 region: CASSLDALCGRAALYEQFF. Written as DNA, the CDR3 is TGTGCCAGCAGCTTAGACGCTTTGTGCGGGAGGGCAGCTCTCTATGAGCAGTTCTTC.

The CDR3 bases are TGCGCCAGCAGCCAAGATCTTCGGGGTTTACCCAAAAACATTCAGTACTTC. This gives the protein CASSQDLRGLPKNIQYF. This chain links TRBV4-1 with TRBJ2-4, with a possible D match to TRBD2 (5 bases). This CDR3 is 17 amino acids long. CDR1 and CDR2 (germline): MGHRA, YSYEKL. Trimming took 0 bases from V and 2 from J, leaving 14 bases between them.

The DNA of the CDR3 is TGTGCCAGCAGGCCCGGGACAGGGGATCTTTCACCCCTCCACTTT. Its translation: CASRPGTGDLSPLHF. The rearrangement uses TRBV25-1 and TRBJ1-6; 10 bases are a match to TRBD1. The CDR3 has 15 amino acids. The J segment lost 9 bases and the V segment lost 6 bases, leaving 8 bases of the junction unmatched. CDR1 and CDR2 from the germline V gene are MGHDK and SYGVNS.

The CDR3 spells CATLGTGGSYEQYF. The CDR3 coding sequence is TGTGCCACCCTCGGCACAGGGGGTTCCTACGAGCAGTACTTC. V and J are TRBV27 and TRBJ2-7; the match to TRBD1 covers 8 bases. The length of the CDR3 is 14 residues. V dropped 10 bases and J dropped 1; count of bases not matched to a gene: 9. Germline V gene sequence: CDR1 MNHEY, CDR2 SMNVEV (reference sequence).

This chain connects TRBV19 to TRBJ2-5, with 12 bases lining up with TRBD2. Germline V gene sequence: CDR1 LNHDA, CDR2 SQIVND (reference sequence). J gave up 3 bases and V 6 bases, and 2 bases lay outside the gene matches. The length of the CDR3 is 14 residues. CDR3 in amino acids: CASRRLAGEETQYF. In DNA form, the CDR3 reads TGTGCCAGTAGGCGACTAGCGGGAGAAGAGACCCAGTACTTC.

The CDR3 here is CSVAWAGGSNTGELFF. The CDR3 DNA reads TGCAGCGTTGCGTGGGCGGGGGGAAGCAACACCGGGGAGCTGTTTTTT. This chain uses TRBV29-1 with TRBJ2-2; 8 nucleotides align to TRBD2. Germline loops: CDR1 SQVTM, CDR2 ANQGSEA. V was clipped by 4 bases and J by 2 bases; unmatched bases: 9. The length of the CDR3 is 16 residues.

The V gene is TRBV4-3, the J gene TRBJ2-3; 12 positions match TRBD2. Germline V gene data show CDR1 as LGHNA and CDR2 as YSLEER. This CDR3 contains 17 residues. Trimming at V came to 0 bases and at J to 6 bases, leaving 7 bases not matched to a gene. The CDR3 DNA is TGCGCCAGCAGCCAAGATTCTAGCGGGAGGGCCGGGGATACGCAGTATTTT. Amino acids: CASSQDSSGRAGDTQYF.

The chain couples TRBV4-3 to TRBJ2-1; 9 bases fit TRBD1. The germline V gene encodes CDR1 LGHNA and CDR2 YSLEER. This CDR3 region has 15 residues. The J segment lost 5 bases and the V segment lost 8 bases, leaving 10 bases of the junction unmatched. CDR3 sequence: CASRPQGQGNNEQFF. The CDR3 nucleotides read TGCGCCAGCCGACCACAGGGACAGGGAAACAATGAGCAGTTCTTC.

The chain carries TRBV5-4 and TRBJ2-5; 9 bases are a match to TRBD2. The CDR3 extends over 16 amino acids. CDR1 and CDR2 (germline): SGHNT, YYREEE (reference sequence). V was clipped by 4 bases and J by 5 bases; unmatched bases: 12. The CDR3 DNA reads TGTGCCAGCAGCGATCGAACCTTAGCGGGAGTGGAGACCCAGTACTTC. This gives the protein CASSDRTLAGVETQYF.

J is TRBJ1-1 and V is TRBV5-1; TRBD1 agrees at 10 bases. CDR3 size: 16 residues. Germline lookup yields CDR1 SGHRS and CDR2 YFSETQ. V was pared by 4 bases and J by 7 bases, with 13 bases of the junction left unmatched. The CDR3 sequence: CASSRRPGQGPFEAFF. The CDR3 DNA sequence: TGCGCCAGCAGCCGTCGACCGGGACAGGGGCCCTTTGAAGCTTTCTTT.

This chain links TRBV14 with TRBJ1-4; D is unresolved. The CDR3 spans 17 residues. The germline V gene encodes CDR1 SGHDN and CDR2 FVKESK. V lost 4 bases, J lost 5 bases, and 20 bases lay in between. In nucleotides, the CDR3 is TGTGCCAGCAGCCGACTAGGTCGGGAAGGCATGAATGAAAAACTGTTTTTT. This translates into CASSRLGREGMNEKLFF.

The chain employs TRBV5-1 and TRBJ2-3; D possibly corresponds to TRBD1 (6 bases). CDR1 and CDR2 (germline): SGHRS, YFSETQ. The CDR3 spans 14 residues. V was pared by 1 base and J by 6 bases, with 12 bases between. CDR3 residues: CASSLLRDKDTQYF. For the CDR3, the DNA is TGCGCCAGCAGCTTGCTCAGGGACAAGGATACGCAGTATTTT. The whole variable domain, remainder taken from reference TRBV5-1 and TRBJ2-3, is KAGVTQTPRYLIKTRGQQVTLSCSPISGHRSVSWYQQTPGQGLQFLFEYFSETQRNKGNFPGRFSGRQFSNSRSEMNVSTLELGDSALYLCASSLLRDKDTQYFGPGTRLTVL.

This clone was counted once. The chain is built from TRBV7-9 and TRBJ2-7; TRBD1 might be the D (6 bases). Germline-derived CDR1 and CDR2 are SEHNR and FQNEAQ (reference sequence). Deletions cut 2 bases from V and 4 bases from J, with 21 bases between. CDR3 size: 17 residues. The CDR3 bases are TGTGCCAGCAGCTTATTACACAGGGCCAAAAAGGGTTACGAGCAGTACTTC. Encoded protein: CASSLLHRAKKGYEQYF.

To note about this clone: Other DNA sequences in the sample encode the same CDR3. The V call is TRBV7-9, the J call TRBJ1-6; D unresolved. Germline CDR1 SEHNR, CDR2 FQNEAQ (reference sequence). This CDR3 is 14 amino acids long. Deletions cut 5 bases from V and 4 bases from J, with 9 bases between. CDR3 sequence: CASSLEQYNSPLHF. The CDR3 bases are TGTGCCAGCAGCCTAGAACAGTATAATTCACCCCTCCACTTT.

The rearrangement joins TRBV10-3 to TRBJ2-1, with TRBD2 matching over 8 bases. J was trimmed by 7 bases and V by 6 bases; bases with no gene match: 20. There are 18 residues in the CDR3. Looked up from germline, CDR1 is ENHRY and CDR2 is SYGVKD. CDR3 in DNA: TGTGCCATCAGCCATCAGTGGGAGCGGGAGCCTCTGGGTAATGAGCAGTTCTTC. Translated: CAISHQWEREPLGNEQFF.